This section outlines one T cell receptor beta chain sequence together with its context. Method: immunoSEQ multiplex PCR; TCRdb's copy keeps in-frame clones and lacks some. The sample shows around 120,000 clones, about nine tenths of them seen only once. The data stem from a study of control samples from healthy donors and cancer patients. V gave up 7 bases and J gave up 4 bases, with 17 bases separating them. Germline V lookup: CDR1 SNHLY, CDR2 FYNNEI. The CDR3 covers 15 residues. Sequenced: blood. The sequence derives from a middle-aged man in good health. The J gene is TRBJ2-1, the V gene TRBV2, with D tentatively TRBD1 (5 bases). The CDR3 spells CASKYDSTQYNEQFF. CDR3 nucleotide sequence: TGTGCCAGCAAGTACGACAGTACCCAGTACAATGAGCAGTTCTTC.